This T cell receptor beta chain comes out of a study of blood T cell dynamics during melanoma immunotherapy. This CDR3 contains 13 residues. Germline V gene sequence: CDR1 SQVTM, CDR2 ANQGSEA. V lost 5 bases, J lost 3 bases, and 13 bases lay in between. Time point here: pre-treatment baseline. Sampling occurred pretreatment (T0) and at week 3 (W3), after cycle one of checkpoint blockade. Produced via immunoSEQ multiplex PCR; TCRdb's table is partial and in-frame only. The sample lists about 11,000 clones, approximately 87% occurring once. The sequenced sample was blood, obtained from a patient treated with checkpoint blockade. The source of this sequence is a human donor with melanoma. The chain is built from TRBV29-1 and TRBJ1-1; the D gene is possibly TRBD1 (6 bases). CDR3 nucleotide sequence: TGCAGCGTTTGCCAGGGGCTGGACACTGAAGCTTTCTTT. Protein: CSVCQGLDTEAFF.